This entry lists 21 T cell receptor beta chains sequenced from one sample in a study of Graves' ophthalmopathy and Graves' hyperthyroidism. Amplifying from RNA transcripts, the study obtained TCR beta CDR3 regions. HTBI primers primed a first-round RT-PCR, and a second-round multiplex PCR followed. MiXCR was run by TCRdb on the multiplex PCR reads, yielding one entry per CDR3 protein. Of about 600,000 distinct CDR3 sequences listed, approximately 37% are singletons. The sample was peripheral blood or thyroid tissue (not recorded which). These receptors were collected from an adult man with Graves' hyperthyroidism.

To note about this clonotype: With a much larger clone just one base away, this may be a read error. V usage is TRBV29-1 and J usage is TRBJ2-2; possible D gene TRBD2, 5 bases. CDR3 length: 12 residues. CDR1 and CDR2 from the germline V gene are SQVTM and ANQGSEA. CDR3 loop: CSVEVRAGELSF. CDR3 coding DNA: TGCAGCGTGGAGGTACGGGCCGGGGAGCTGTCTTTT.

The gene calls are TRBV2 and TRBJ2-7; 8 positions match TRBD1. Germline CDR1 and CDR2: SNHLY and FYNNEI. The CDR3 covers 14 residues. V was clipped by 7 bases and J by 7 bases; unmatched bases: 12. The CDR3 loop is CASTPRQGAGEQYF. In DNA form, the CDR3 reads TGTGCCAGCACCCCCCGGCAGGGGGCGGGGGAGCAGTACTTC.

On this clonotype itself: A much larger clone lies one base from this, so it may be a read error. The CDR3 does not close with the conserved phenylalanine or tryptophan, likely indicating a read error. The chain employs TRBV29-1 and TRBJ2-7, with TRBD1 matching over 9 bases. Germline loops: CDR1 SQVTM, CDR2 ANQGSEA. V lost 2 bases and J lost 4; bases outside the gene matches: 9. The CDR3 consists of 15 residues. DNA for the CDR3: TGCAGCGTTGAAAGAAGGGACAGGGAAGTTTACGAGCAGTACCTC. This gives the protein CSVERRDREVYEQYL.

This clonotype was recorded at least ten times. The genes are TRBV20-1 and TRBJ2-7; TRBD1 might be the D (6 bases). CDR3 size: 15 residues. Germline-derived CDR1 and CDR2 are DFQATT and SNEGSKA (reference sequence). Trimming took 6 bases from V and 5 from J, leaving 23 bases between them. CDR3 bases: TGCAGTGCCCAATCCATGGGACAAGGGGACCACGAGCAGTACTTC. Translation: CSAQSMGQGDHEQYF.

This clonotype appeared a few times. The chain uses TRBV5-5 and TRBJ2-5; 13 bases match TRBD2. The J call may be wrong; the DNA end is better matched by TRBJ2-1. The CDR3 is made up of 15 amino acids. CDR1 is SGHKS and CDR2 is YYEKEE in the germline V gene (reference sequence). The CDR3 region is CASSLRTSGSYEQFF. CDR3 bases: TGTGCCAGCAGCTTGCGGACTAGCGGGAGTTATGAGCAGTTCTTC.

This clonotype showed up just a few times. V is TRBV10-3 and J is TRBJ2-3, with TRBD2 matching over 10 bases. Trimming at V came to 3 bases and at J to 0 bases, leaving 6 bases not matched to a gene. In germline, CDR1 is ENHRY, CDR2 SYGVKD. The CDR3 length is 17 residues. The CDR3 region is CAISDGSGRISTDTQYF. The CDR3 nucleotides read TGTGCCATCAGTGATGGTAGCGGGAGGATTAGCACAGATACGCAGTATTTT.

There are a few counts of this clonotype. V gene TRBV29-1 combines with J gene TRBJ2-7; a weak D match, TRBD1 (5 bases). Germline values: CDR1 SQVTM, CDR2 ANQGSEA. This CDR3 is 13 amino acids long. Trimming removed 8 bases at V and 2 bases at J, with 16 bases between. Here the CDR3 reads CSLIDDRTYEQYF. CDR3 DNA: TGCAGCCTAATCGATGACAGAACCTACGAGCAGTACTTC.

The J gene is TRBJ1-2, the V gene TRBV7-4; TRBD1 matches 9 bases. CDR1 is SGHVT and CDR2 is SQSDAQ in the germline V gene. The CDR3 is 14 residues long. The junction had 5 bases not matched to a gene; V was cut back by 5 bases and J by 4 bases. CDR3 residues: CASSQTGGGYGYTF. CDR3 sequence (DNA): TGTGCCAGCAGCCAAACAGGGGGCGGCTATGGCTACACCTTC. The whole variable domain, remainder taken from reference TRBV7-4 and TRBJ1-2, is GAGVSQSPRYKVAKRGRDVALRCDSISGHVTLYWYRQTLGQGSEVLTYSQSDAQRDKSGRPSGRFSAERPERSVSTLKIQRTEQGDSAVYLCASSQTGGGYGYTFGSGTRLTVV.

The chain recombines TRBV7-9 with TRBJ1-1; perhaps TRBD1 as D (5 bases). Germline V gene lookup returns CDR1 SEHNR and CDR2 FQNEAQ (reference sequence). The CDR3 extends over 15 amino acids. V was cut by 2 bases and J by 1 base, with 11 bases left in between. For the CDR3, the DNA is TGTGCCAGCAGCTTATATCAGGGAGGGAACACTGAAGCTTTCTTT. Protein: CASSLYQGGNTEAFF. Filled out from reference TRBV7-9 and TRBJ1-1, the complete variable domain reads DTGVSQNPRHKITKRGQNVTFRCDPISEHNRLYWYRQTLGQGPEFLTYFQNEAQLEKSRLLSDRFSAERPKGSFSTLEIQRTEQGDSAMYLCASSLYQGGNTEAFFGQGTRLTVV.

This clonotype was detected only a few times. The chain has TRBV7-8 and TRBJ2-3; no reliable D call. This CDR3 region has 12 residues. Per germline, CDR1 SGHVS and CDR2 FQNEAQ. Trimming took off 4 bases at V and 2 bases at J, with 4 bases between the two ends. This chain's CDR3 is CASSSTTDTQYF. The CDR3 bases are TGTGCCAGCAGCTCGACCACAGATACGCAGTATTTT.

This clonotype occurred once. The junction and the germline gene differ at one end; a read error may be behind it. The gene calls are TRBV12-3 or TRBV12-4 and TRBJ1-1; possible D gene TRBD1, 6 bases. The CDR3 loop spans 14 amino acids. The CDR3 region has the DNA TGTACCAGCAGTCCCACAGGGTTGAACACTGAAGCTTTCTTT. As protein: CTSSPTGLNTEAFF.

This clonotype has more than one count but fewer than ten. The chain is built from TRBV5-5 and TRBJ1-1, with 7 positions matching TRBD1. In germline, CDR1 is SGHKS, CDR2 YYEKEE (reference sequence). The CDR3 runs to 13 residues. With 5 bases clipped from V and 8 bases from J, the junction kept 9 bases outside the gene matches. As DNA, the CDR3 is TGTGCCAGCAGTCACAGGGGCCATTTGGAAGCTTTCTTT. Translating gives CASSHRGHLEAFF.

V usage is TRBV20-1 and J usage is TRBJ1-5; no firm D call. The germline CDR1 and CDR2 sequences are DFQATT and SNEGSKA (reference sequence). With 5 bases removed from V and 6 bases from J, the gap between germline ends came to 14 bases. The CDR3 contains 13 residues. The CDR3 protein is CSARLAASQPQHF. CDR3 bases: TGCAGTGCTCGACTAGCGGCCAGTCAGCCCCAGCATTTT.

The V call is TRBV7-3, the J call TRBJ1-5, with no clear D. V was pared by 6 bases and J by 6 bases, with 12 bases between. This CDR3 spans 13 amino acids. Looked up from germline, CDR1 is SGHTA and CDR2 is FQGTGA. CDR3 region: CASSFVGVQPQHF. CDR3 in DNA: TGTGCCAGCAGTTTCGTCGGGGTTCAGCCCCAGCATTTT.

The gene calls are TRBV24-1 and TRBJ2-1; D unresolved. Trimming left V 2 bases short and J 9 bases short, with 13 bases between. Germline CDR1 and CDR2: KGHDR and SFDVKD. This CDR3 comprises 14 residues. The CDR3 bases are TGTGCCACCAGTGATTCGTTGGTAGCCCCTGAGCAGTTCTTC. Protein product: CATSDSLVAPEQFF.

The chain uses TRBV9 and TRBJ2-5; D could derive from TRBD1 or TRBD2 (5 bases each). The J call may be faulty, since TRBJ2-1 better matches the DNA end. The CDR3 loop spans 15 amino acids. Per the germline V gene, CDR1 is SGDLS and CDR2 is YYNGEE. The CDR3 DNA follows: TGTGCCAGCAACTACGCCGGGACGGAGGCCAATGAGCAGTTCTTC. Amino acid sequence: CASNYAGTEANEQFF.

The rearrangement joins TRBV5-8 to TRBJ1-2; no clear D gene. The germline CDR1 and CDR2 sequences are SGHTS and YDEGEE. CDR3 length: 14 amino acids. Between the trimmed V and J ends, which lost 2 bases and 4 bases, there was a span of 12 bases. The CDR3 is CASSFGRLLYGYTF. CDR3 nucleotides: TGTGCCAGCAGCTTCGGACGGCTCCTCTATGGCTACACCTTC.

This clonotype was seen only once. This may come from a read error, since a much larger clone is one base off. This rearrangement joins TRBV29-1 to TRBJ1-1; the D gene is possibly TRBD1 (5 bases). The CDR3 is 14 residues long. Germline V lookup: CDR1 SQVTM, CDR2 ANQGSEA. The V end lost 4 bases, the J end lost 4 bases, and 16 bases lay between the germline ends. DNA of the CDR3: TGCAGCGTTGGGGGGACTCATCGGAGCACTGAAGCTTTCTTT. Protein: CSVGGTHRSTEAFF. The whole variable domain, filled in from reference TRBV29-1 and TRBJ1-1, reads SAVISQKPSRDICQRGTSLTIQCQVDSQVTMMFWYRQQPGQSLTLIATANQGSEATYESGFVIDKFPISRPNLTFSTLTVSNMSPEDSSIYLCSVGGTHRSTEAFFGQGTRLTVV.

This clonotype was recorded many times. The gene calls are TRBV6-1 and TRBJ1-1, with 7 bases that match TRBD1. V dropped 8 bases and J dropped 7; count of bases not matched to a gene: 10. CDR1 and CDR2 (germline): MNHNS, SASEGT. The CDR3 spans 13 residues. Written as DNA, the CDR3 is TGTGCCAGCCTCCCGGGGACAGCGATTGAAGCTTTCTTT. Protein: CASLPGTAIEAFF.

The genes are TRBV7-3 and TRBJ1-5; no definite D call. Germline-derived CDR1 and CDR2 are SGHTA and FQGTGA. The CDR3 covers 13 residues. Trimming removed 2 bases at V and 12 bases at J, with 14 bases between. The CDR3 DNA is TGTGCCAGCAGCTTATCTAGCGGGAGCGTCCAGCATTTT. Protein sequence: CASSLSSGSVQHF.

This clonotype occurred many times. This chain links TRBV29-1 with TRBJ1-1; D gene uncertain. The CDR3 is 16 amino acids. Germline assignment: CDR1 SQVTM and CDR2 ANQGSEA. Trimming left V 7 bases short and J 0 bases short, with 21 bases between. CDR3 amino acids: CSGANNGVTMNTEAFF. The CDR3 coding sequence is TGCAGCGGCGCAAACAATGGGGTAACCATGAACACTGAAGCTTTCTTT.